This T cell receptor beta chain derives from a study of blood T cell repertoires in COVID-19. Produced via immunoSEQ multiplex PCR; TCRdb's table is partial and in-frame only. The sample shows around 300,000 clones, about 87% of them seen only once. V gave up 3 bases and J gave up 10 bases; unmatched junction bases: 11. The V gene's germline CDR1 is SGHRS and CDR2 YFSETQ. CDR3 length equals 15 residues. The genes are TRBV5-1 and TRBJ1-4; 8 nucleotides align to TRBD1. The sequence derives from a woman between 50 and 59 years old with COVID-19, enrolled during active disease. Source material: peripheral blood. The CDR3 protein is CASSSYTDRGGKLFF. The CDR3, as DNA: TGCGCCAGCAGCTCCTATACCGACAGGGGCGGAAAACTGTTTTTT.